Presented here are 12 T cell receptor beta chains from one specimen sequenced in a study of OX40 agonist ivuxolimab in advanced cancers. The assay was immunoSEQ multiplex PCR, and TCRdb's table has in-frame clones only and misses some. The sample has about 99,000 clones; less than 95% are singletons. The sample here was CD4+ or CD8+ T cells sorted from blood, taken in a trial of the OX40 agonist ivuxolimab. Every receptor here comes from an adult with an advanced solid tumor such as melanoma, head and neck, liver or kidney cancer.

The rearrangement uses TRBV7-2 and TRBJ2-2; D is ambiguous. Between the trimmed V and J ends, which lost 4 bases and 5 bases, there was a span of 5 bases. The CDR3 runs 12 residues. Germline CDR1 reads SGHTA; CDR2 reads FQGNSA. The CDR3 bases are TGTGCCAGCAGCTACCCTACCGGGGAGCTGTTTTTT. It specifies CASSYPTGELFF.

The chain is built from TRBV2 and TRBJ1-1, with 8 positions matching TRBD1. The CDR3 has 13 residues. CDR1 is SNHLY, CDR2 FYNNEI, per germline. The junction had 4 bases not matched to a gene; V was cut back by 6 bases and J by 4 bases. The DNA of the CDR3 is TGTGCCAGCAGGTCCGACAGGGGCACTGAAGCTTTCTTT. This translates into CASRSDRGTEAFF.

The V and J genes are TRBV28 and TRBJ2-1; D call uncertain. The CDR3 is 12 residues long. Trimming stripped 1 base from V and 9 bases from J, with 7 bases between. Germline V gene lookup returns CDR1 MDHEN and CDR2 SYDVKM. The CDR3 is CASSLSQIEQFF. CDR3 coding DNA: TGTGCCAGCAGTTTATCCCAGATTGAGCAGTTCTTC.

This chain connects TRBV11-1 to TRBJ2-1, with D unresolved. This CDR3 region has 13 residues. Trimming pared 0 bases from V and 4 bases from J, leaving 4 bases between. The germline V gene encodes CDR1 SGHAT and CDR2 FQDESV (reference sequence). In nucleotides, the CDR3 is TGTGCCAGCAGCTTAGCACCATACAATGAGCAGTTCTTC. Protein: CASSLAPYNEQFF.

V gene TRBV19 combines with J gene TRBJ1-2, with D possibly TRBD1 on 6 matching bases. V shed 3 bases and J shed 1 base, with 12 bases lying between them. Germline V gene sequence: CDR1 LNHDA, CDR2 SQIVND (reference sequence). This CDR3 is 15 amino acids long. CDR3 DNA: TGTGCCAGTAGTATTGTTGGACAGCTTAACTATGGCTACACCTTC. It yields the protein CASSIVGQLNYGYTF.

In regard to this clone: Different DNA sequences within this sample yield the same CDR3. The CDR3, as DNA: TGTGCCACCGCTCCCCCATCCAGGACTTACGAGCAGTACTTC. Encoded protein: CATAPPSRTYEQYF. The chain recombines TRBV18 with TRBJ2-7, with a possible D match to TRBD2 (5 bases). Trimming left V 10 bases short and J 4 bases short, with 20 bases between. From germline, CDR1 is KGHSH and CDR2 LQKENI. The CDR3 has 14 residues. The full variable domain, in which reference TRBV18 and TRBJ2-7 provide the parts outside the CDR3, is NAGVMQNPRHLVRRRGQEARLRCSPMKGHSHVYWYRQLPEEGLKFMVYLQKENIIDESGMPKERFSAEFPKEGPSILRIQQVVRGDSAAYFCATAPPSRTYEQYFGPGTRLTVT.

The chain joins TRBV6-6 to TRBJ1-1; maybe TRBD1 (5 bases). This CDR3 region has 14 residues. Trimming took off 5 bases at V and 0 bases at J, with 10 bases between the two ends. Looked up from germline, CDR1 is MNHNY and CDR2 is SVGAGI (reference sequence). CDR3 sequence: CASSADRMNTEAFF. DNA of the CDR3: TGTGCCAGCAGTGCTGACAGAATGAACACTGAAGCTTTCTTT.

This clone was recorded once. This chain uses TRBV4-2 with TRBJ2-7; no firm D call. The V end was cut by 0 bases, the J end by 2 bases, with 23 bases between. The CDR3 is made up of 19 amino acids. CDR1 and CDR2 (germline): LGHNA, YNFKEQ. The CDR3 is CASSQDLSMWTPAAYEQYF. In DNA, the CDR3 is TGTGCCAGCAGCCAAGATCTGTCGATGTGGACCCCTGCAGCCTACGAGCAGTACTTC.

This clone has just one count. CDR3 residues: CASSEFPGYGYTF. Here the CDR3 DNA reads TGTGCCAGCAGTGAATTCCCCGGCTATGGCTACACCTTC. The chain employs TRBV25-1 and TRBJ1-2; D remains unclear. V was trimmed by 1 base and J by 4 bases, leaving 7 bases between them. The CDR3 is 13 amino acids. The V gene's germline CDR1 is MGHDK and CDR2 SYGVNS.

CDR3 sequence reads: CASSNPGAGRDTQYF. DNA for the CDR3: TGTGCCAGCAGCAATCCGGGGGCGGGACGGGATACGCAGTATTTT. The gene calls are TRBV7-9 and TRBJ2-3; D is perhaps TRBD1 or TRBD2 (6 bases each). V shed 5 bases and J shed 6 bases, with 18 bases lying between them. The germline CDR1 and CDR2 sequences are SEHNR and FQNEAQ (reference sequence). This CDR3 has 15 amino acids.

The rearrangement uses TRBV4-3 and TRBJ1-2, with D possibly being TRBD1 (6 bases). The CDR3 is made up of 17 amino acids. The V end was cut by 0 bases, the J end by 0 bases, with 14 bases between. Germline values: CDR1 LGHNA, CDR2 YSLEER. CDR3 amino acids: CASSQESGGIANYGYTF. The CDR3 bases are TGCGCCAGCAGCCAAGAGAGCGGGGGCATAGCTAACTATGGCTACACCTTC.

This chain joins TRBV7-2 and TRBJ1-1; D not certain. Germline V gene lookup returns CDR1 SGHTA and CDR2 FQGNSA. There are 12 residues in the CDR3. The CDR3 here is CDSPPASTEAFF. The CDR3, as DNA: TGTGACTCCCCCCCCGCTTCCACTGAAGCTTTCTTT.